Described below is a single TCR beta chain sequence and its context. Its antigen is unidentified. Germline V CDR1 and CDR2: ENHRY, SYGVKD. V lost 0 bases and J lost 7, with 12 bases in between. This CDR3 region has 15 residues. The data were obtained in a study of cytomegalovirus exposure and HLA in healthy donors. Study-wide results and limits: In vitro data verified three CMV-associated chains as specific for CMV antigens.

Assay: immunoSEQ multiplex PCR; the TCRdb copy retains only in-frame clones and omits some. Counted here are 250,000 to 350,000 clones, roughly 86% occurring once; the ten biggest clones make up 0.9% to 1%. This clonotype was obtained from a man between 25 and 39 years old in good health and CMV-seronegative. V and J are TRBV10-3 and TRBJ1-4; D gene ambiguous. Source material: PBMCs. CDR3 bases: TGTGCCATCAGTGAGTCAGGAGGGTCTTCTGAAAAACTGTTTTTT. This codes for CAISESGGSSEKLFF.